These T cell receptor beta chains were read from a single sample in a study of OX40 agonist ivuxolimab in advanced cancers. Here immunoSEQ multiplex PCR was the method, and the copy in TCRdb shows in-frame clones only, minus some. The sample has about 150,000 clones, 90% to 95% seen once; the top ten hold just over 0.3%. The sequences come from CD4+ or CD8+ T cells sorted from blood, collected in a trial of the OX40 agonist ivuxolimab. The origin of the receptors is an adult with an advanced solid tumor such as melanoma, head and neck, liver or kidney cancer. Each CDR3 is given with its conserved first and last residue. D genes are given only for firm matches. Clone sizes are given selectively: once, few, many, or a class where the clone is expanded.

>NA|TRBJ2-3|TRBV11-2|TRBD1
CASSIRQGFNLDTQYF
TGTGCCAGCAGCATTAGACAGGGGTTTAATTTAGATACGCAGTATTTT
>NA|TRBJ1-4|TRBV7-9|NA
CASSLEVPSLLFF
TGTGCCAGCAGCTTAGAAGTGCCGAGCCTCCTGTTTTTT
>NA|TRBJ2-5|TRBV7-2|NA
CASGKTSRETQYF
TGTGCCAGCGGAAAGACTAGTAGGGAGACCCAGTACTTC
>NA|TRBJ2-3|TRBV27|NA
CASSFQTFGSLDTQYF
TGTGCCAGCAGTTTTCAAACTTTTGGCAGCCTAGATACGCAGTATTTT
>NA|TRBJ1-2|TRBV28|NA
CASGWSTGVGYGYTF
TGTGCCAGCGGTTGGTCAACGGGGGTCGGCTATGGCTACACCTTC
>NA|TRBJ2-3|TRBV18|NA
CASSPPDRDLFVDTQYF
TGTGCCAGCTCACCACCGGACCGGGACCTGTTCGTAGATACGCAGTATTTT
>NA|TRBJ1-1|TRBV9|NA
CASSVGVGNTEAFF
TGTGCCAGCAGCGTAGGGGTTGGGAACACTGAAGCTTTCTTT
>NA|TRBJ1-2|TRBV6-5|NA
CASSYSFSDAAYGYTF
TGTGCCAGCAGTTACTCTTTCTCGGACGCCGCCTATGGCTACACCTTC
>NA|TRBJ1-2|TRBV5-4|NA
CASSQVSRAAGYTF
TGTGCCAGCAGCCAAGTCAGCAGGGCCGCTGGCTACACCTTC
>once|TRBJ2-1|TRBV2|NA
CASSTEQGFYNEQFF
TGTGCCAGCAGTACGGAACAGGGTTTCTACAATGAGCAGTTCTTC
>NA|TRBJ1-6|TRBV14|TRBD1
CASSPSGTANSPLHF
TGTGCCAGCAGCCCATCCGGGACAGCTAATTCACCCCTCCACTTT
>NA|TRBJ2-4|TRBV29-1|NA
CSVEGLWDPKNIQYF
TGCAGCGTTGAAGGTCTTTGGGATCCCAAAAACATTCAGTACTTC
>NA|TRBJ2-3|TRBV7-2|NA
CASSRRKEGSDTQYF
TGTGCCAGCAGCCGAAGGAAGGAAGGTTCAGATACGCAGTATTTT
>once|TRBJ2-7|TRBV2|TRBD2
CAQRASGRPQYEQYF
TGTGCCCAACGGGCTAGCGGGAGACCCCAATACGAGCAGTACTTC
>NA|TRBJ2-5|TRBV30|NA
CAWSVMRSRETQYF
TGTGCCTGGAGTGTTATGCGGTCCCGGGAGACCCAGTACTTC
>NA|TRBJ1-1|TRBV2|NA
CASSAVGGHTEAFF
TGTGCCAGCAGTGCGGTGGGGGGTCACACTGAAGCTTTCTTT
>NA|TRBJ2-1|TRBV9|NA
CASSVGQSSYNEQFF
TGTGCCAGCAGCGTAGGTCAGAGCTCCTACAATGAGCAGTTCTTC
>NA|TRBJ2-7|TRBV6-5|NA
CASSYPGPTSYEQYF
TGTGCCAGCAGTTACCCGGGACCTACGTCCTACGAGCAGTACTTC
>NA|TRBJ2-1|TRBV27|TRBD2
CASSLPRTSGFNNEQFF
TGTGCCAGCAGTTTACCCCGGACTAGCGGGTTCAATAATGAGCAGTTCTTC
>once|TRBJ2-7|TRBV5-1|TRBD1
CASSPGQGAWYEQYF
TGCGCCAGCAGCCCGGGACAGGGGGCTTGGTACGAGCAGTACTTC
>NA|TRBJ1-2|TRBV11-1|TRBD1
CASSLVGTGGKGYTF
TGTGCCAGCAGCTTAGTTGGGACAGGGGGGAAAGGCTACACCTTC
>once|TRBJ2-2|TRBV19|NA
CASSIRGWSNTGELFF
TGTGCCAGTAGTATAAGGGGTTGGTCGAACACCGGGGAGCTGTTTTTT
>NA|TRBJ2-7|TRBV11-2|NA
CASSSRLTGAYYEQYF
TGTGCCAGCAGCTCTCGACTCACAGGAGCCTACTACGAGCAGTACTTC
>NA|TRBJ2-1|TRBV5-5|TRBD2
CASSQGLAGGVSYNEQFF
TGTGCCAGCAGCCAAGGGCTAGCGGGAGGGGTTTCCTACAATGAGCAGTTCTTC
>NA|TRBJ1-1|TRBV6-6|NA
CASSYLRDSGEAFF
TGTGCCAGCAGTTACTTACGAGATTCCGGTGAAGCTTTCTTT
>NA|TRBJ2-1|TRBV5-1|TRBD1
CASSFQLGQGAPNEQFF
TGCGCCAGCAGCTTTCAGTTGGGACAGGGGGCGCCCAATGAGCAGTTCTTC
>NA|TRBJ1-1|TRBV5-1|NA
CASSLVGDTEAFF
TGCGCCAGCAGCTTGGTTGGGGACACTGAAGCTTTCTTT
>NA|TRBJ1-2|TRBV6-5|NA
CASSPGQSYGYTF
TGTGCCAGCAGCCCCGGACAGTCCTATGGCTACACCTTC
>NA|TRBJ1-1|TRBV7-9|NA
CASSLVEANTEAFF
TGTGCCAGCAGCCTCGTAGAGGCCAACACTGAAGCTTTCTTT
>NA|TRBJ1-2|TRBV20-1|NA
CSASGFGYTF
TGCAGTGCCTCAGGGTTTGGCTACACCTTC
>NA|TRBJ1-1|TRBV30|NA
CAWSRHRVITSLNTEAFF
TGTGCCTGGAGTCGTCACAGGGTTATTACCTCGCTGAACACTGAAGCTTTCTTT
>NA|TRBJ1-3|TRBV14|NA
CASSQGLLRDSGNTIYF
TGTGCCAGCAGCCAGGGCCTTTTAAGAGACTCTGGAAACACCATATATTTT
>NA|TRBJ1-4|TRBV2|TRBD1
CASRGGQYEKLFF
TGTGCCAGCAGGGGGGGACAGTATGAAAAACTGTTTTTT
>NA|TRBJ1-2|TRBV6-6|NA
CASNGPATANYGYTF
TGTGCCAGCAACGGACCCGCCACCGCTAACTATGGCTACACCTTC
>NA|TRBJ2-6|TRBV6-6|NA
CASSRSAGANVLTF
TGTGCCAGCAGCCGGTCAGCTGGGGCCAACGTCCTGACTTTC
>NA|TRBJ2-4|TRBV7-2|NA
CASSSLGYPLAKNIQYF
TGTGCCAGCAGCTCCCTCGGATATCCATTAGCCAAAAACATTCAGTACTTC
>NA|TRBJ1-5|TRBV2|NA
CASSHRVLDVPQHF
TGTGCCAGCAGTCACAGGGTATTAGATGTGCCCCAGCATTTT
>NA|TRBJ2-2|TRBV7-8|NA
CASSLRSEAAGELFF
TGTGCCAGCAGCTTACGGTCAGAGGCAGCTGGGGAGCTGTTTTTT
>NA|TRBJ1-2|TRBV6-5|NA
CASVSPNYGYTF
TGTGCCAGCGTTTCCCCGAACTATGGCTACACCTTC
>NA|TRBJ2-3|TRBV4-1|TRBD2
CASSQQREPPSTDTQYF
TGCGCCAGCAGCCAACAGCGGGAGCCCCCTAGCACAGATACGCAGTATTTT
>NA|TRBJ2-7|TRBV27|NA
CASSLTRLSYEQYF
TGTGCCAGCAGTCTCACCCGACTGAGCTACGAGCAGTACTTC
>NA|TRBJ1-3|TRBV5-1|NA
CASSLVGNLGNTIYF
TGCGCCAGCAGCTTGGTAGGGAATTTGGGAAACACCATATATTTT
>once|TRBJ1-5|TRBV6-5|NA
CASSYARGNQPQHF
TGTGCCAGCAGTTACGCTCGGGGGAATCAGCCCCAGCATTTT
>NA|TRBJ2-4|TRBV7-2|NA
CASSSQGSIQYF
TGTGCCAGCAGCTCCCAGGGGAGCATTCAGTACTTC
>NA|TRBJ2-1|TRBV6-1|NA
CASSVGQSQIF
TGTGCCAGCAGTGTCGGACAGAGCCAGATCTTC
>NA|TRBJ2-7|TRBV11-2|NA
CASSLTGRYEQYF
TGTGCCAGCAGCTTGACAGGGAGGTACGAGCAGTACTTC
>NA|TRBJ2-1|TRBV5-1|NA
CASSFGGRNFYNEQFF
TGCGCCAGCAGCTTCGGGGGGCGGAATTTCTACAATGAGCAGTTCTTC
>NA|TRBJ1-1|TRBV6-5|NA
CASSERQLNTEAFF
TGTGCCAGCTCGGAAAGGCAGCTAAACACTGAAGCTTTCTTT
>NA|TRBJ1-5|TRBV6-5|NA
CASSYSQYSNQPQHF
TGTGCCAGCAGTTACTCACAGTATAGCAATCAGCCCCAGCATTTT
>NA|TRBJ1-2|TRBV28|NA
CASRPVNYGYTF
TGTGCCAGCAGGCCGGTTAACTATGGCTACACCTTC
>NA|TRBJ1-4|TRBV30|NA
CAWSPGGTVEKLFF
TGTGCCTGGAGTCCGGGTGGGACTGTCGAAAAACTGTTTTTT
>once|TRBJ2-5|TRBV9|NA
CASSVGDKQETQYF
TGTGCCAGCAGCGTAGGGGACAAACAAGAGACCCAGTACTTC